This passage covers 5 T cell receptor beta chains from one sample sequenced in a study of PD-1 and CTLA-4 blockade in melanoma. Profiling relied on immunoSEQ multiplex PCR, and the TCRdb table lists in-frame clones only, not all of them. The sample shows about 18,000 clones, roughly 73% of them seen only once. The specimen comprised CD8+ T cells from peripheral blood, sampled before anti-PD-1 treatment. These receptors all come from a human donor with melanoma.

The J gene is TRBJ1-4, the V gene TRBV4-1; TRBD1 aligns across 7 bases. Germline-derived CDR1 and CDR2 are MGHRA and YSYEKL. This CDR3 spans 18 amino acids. Trimming took 1 base from V and 3 from J; bases not matched to a gene: 11. This CDR3 is CASSQGHAGTASNEKLFF. The CDR3 DNA is TGCGCCAGCAGCCAAGGTCATGCCGGGACAGCCTCTAATGAAAAACTGTTTTTT.

This clone was detected once. The chain recombines TRBV5-6 with TRBJ1-2; D is unclear. Germline V lookup: CDR1 SGHDT, CDR2 YYEEEE. Between the trimmed V and J ends, which lost 5 bases and 3 bases, there was a span of 11 bases. The length of the CDR3 is 13 residues. The CDR3 spells CASSGELYYGYTF. The CDR3 bases are TGTGCCAGCAGTGGGGAGCTCTACTATGGCTACACCTTC.

The chain combines TRBV6-5 with TRBJ1-1; D gene unclear. Trimming removed 0 bases from V and 7 bases from J, with 9 bases in between. Germline V gene data show CDR1 as MNHEY and CDR2 as SVGAGI. The CDR3 sequence is 13 residues long. In nucleotides, the CDR3 is TGTGCCAGCAGTTACTCCGGACGGCTTGAAGCTTTCTTT. Translation: CASSYSGRLEAFF.

The chain joins TRBV7-9 to TRBJ1-5, with D tentatively TRBD1 (6 bases). Germline CDR1 reads SEHNR; CDR2 reads FQNEAQ (reference sequence). The CDR3 contains 14 residues. V was trimmed by 5 bases and J by 7 bases, leaving 15 bases between them. CDR3 nucleotides: TGTGCCAGCAGCAAAGGGGGGGTTGGGCAGCCCCAGCATTTT. This codes for CASSKGGVGQPQHF.

The chain is built from TRBV19 and TRBJ2-3; maybe TRBD2 (6 bases). V gave up 5 bases and J gave up 1 base, with 13 bases separating them. The CDR3 is made up of 15 amino acids. Germline loops: CDR1 LNHDA, CDR2 SQIVND (reference sequence). The CDR3 is CASSPRGWGTDTQYF. CDR3 nucleotide sequence: TGTGCCAGTAGTCCGCGGGGTTGGGGCACAGATACGCAGTATTTT.